One and the same sample provided the 14 T cell receptor beta chains below, sequenced in a study of shared clonotypes between healthy human individuals. The table came from immunoSEQ multiplex PCR; TCRdb's copy has only in-frame clones and leaves some out. The data contain 90,000 to 130,000 clones, around 68% of them seen just once; the ten biggest clones take up roughly a quarter. The sequencing sample was made of memory CD8+ T cells sorted from blood. Sample subset: CD45RO+ cells pooled with CCR7-negative TemRA cells. The receptor source for this set is a woman in her 30s in good health.

This clone was seen a few times. The chain joins TRBV6-4 to TRBJ2-1; D is undetermined. Germline CDR1 reads MRHNA; CDR2 reads SNTAGT. The CDR3 runs to 13 residues. V shed 3 bases and J shed 6 bases, with 9 bases lying between them. This chain's CDR3 is CASSDGELNEQFF. The CDR3 DNA is TGTGCCAGCAGTGATGGGGAACTCAATGAGCAGTTCTTC.

The CDR3 loop reads CASSARGDSYEQYF. In DNA, the CDR3 is TGTGCCAGCAGCGCCAGGGGGGACTCCTACGAGCAGTACTTC. This chain connects TRBV7-8 to TRBJ2-7; weak D call: TRBD1 (7 bases). The CDR3 spans 14 residues. Trimming removed 5 bases at V and 0 bases at J, with 11 bases between. Germline-derived CDR1 and CDR2 are SGHVS and FQNEAQ.

The chain recombines TRBV5-1 with TRBJ2-5, with 11 positions matching TRBD2. The DNA end is more similar to TRBJ2-7, so the J call may be wrong. CDR3 length equals 15 residues. CDR1 and CDR2 (germline): SGHRS, YFSETQ. The DNA for the CDR3 is TGCGCCAGCAGCTTGGAACTAGCGGGAGTACCCGAGCAGTACTTC. Translated: CASSLELAGVPEQYF.

V is TRBV25-1 and J is TRBJ2-7; a possible D gene is TRBD2 (5 bases). The CDR3 is 17 residues long. Deletions cut 3 bases from V and 3 bases from J, with 21 bases between. Germline values: CDR1 MGHDK, CDR2 SYGVNS. The CDR3 here is CASSDLSSGRGIYEQYF. The DNA of the CDR3 is TGTGCCAGCAGTGACCTCTCCAGCGGAAGAGGAATCTACGAGCAGTACTTC.

This clone was seen a few times. CDR3 nucleotide sequence: TGCGCCAGCAGCCAAGTTTATGGGACAGAAAACACCGGGGAGCTGTTTTTT. It is translated as CASSQVYGTENTGELFF. The chain recombines TRBV4-1 with TRBJ2-2, with TRBD1 identical over 7 bases. Per the germline V gene, CDR1 is MGHRA and CDR2 is YSYEKL. The CDR3 is made up of 17 amino acids. The V gene end was trimmed by 1 base and the J gene end by 2 bases; junction bases not matched to a gene: 7.

The chain recombines TRBV13 with TRBJ2-7; perhaps D is TRBD1 or TRBD2 (5 bases each). CDR3 size: 14 residues. The V and J ends lost 1 base and 3 bases respectively, with 10 bases between them. CDR1 and CDR2 from the germline V gene are PRHDT and FYEKMQ (reference sequence). The CDR3 is CASSLAGRFYEQYF. The DNA for the CDR3 is TGTGCCAGCAGCTTAGCAGGGAGATTCTACGAGCAGTACTTC.

This sequence joins TRBV28 and TRBJ2-1, with 9 bases that match TRBD2. V lost 5 bases and J lost 2; bases outside the gene matches: 7. The CDR3 is 16 residues long. Germline V CDR1 and CDR2: MDHEN, SYDVKM. The DNA for the CDR3 is TGTGCCAGCAGTGCCAGACTAGCGGTGACCTACAATGAGCAGTTCTTC. It is translated as CASSARLAVTYNEQFF.

This chain connects TRBV7-3 to TRBJ2-6, with a weak D call TRBD1 (6 bases). The CDR3 length is 19 residues. The germline gives CDR1 SGHTA, CDR2 FQGTGA. Trimming removed 0 bases at V and 0 bases at J, with 15 bases between. The CDR3 DNA reads as TGTGCCAGCAGCTTAACGTGGAGGACAGTCGGCTCTGGGGCCAACGTCCTGACTTTC. Its translation: CASSLTWRTVGSGANVLTF.

Only a few counts were recorded for this clone. This chain links TRBV6-1 with TRBJ1-5; D gene ambiguous. There are 12 residues in the CDR3. Trimming pared 6 bases from V and 6 bases from J, leaving 9 bases between. Germline V gene sequence: CDR1 MNHNS, CDR2 SASEGT. The CDR3 loop reads CASRTLGQPQHF. The CDR3 nucleotides read TGTGCCAGCAGGACCCTGGGTCAGCCCCAGCATTTT.

This chain links TRBV25-1 with TRBJ1-1; 7 bases line up with TRBD1. The germline V gene encodes CDR1 MGHDK and CDR2 SYGVNS. CDR3 length equals 14 residues. The V gene end was trimmed by 4 bases and the J gene end by 3 bases; junction bases not matched to a gene: 5. The CDR3 protein is CASSVDRVYTEAFF. CDR3 sequence (DNA): TGTGCCAGCAGTGTAGACAGGGTCTACACTGAAGCTTTCTTT.

This clone came up many times. V and J are TRBV11-2 and TRBJ2-7; TRBD1 aligns across 8 bases. Germline-derived CDR1 and CDR2 are SGHAT and FQNNGV. The V gene end was trimmed by 4 bases and the J gene end by 3 bases; junction bases not matched to a gene: 5. The CDR3 loop spans 14 amino acids. The CDR3 protein is CASSYDRGDYEQYF. The CDR3 nucleotides are TGTGCCAGCAGCTATGACAGGGGAGACTACGAGCAGTACTTC.

The chain joins TRBV11-3 to TRBJ2-7, with 9 bases matching TRBD1. The CDR3 runs 13 residues. Germline values: CDR1 SGHNT, CDR2 YENEEA. V was pared by 3 bases and J by 7 bases, with 4 bases of the junction left unmatched. Here the CDR3 DNA reads TGTGCCAGCAGCTTCGGGACAGGGCGGGAGCAGTACTTC. The encoded protein is CASSFGTGREQYF. The whole variable domain, filled in from reference TRBV11-3 and TRBJ2-7, reads EAGVVQSPRYKIIEKKQPVAFWCNPISGHNTLYWYLQNLGQGPELLIRYENEEAVDDSQLPKDRFSAERLKGVDSTLKIQPAELGDSAVYLCASSFGTGREQYFGPGTRLTVT.

The rearrangement joins TRBV5-1 to TRBJ2-7, with a tentative D call TRBD1 (6 bases). Trimming took off 4 bases at V and 3 bases at J, with 17 bases between the two ends. The V gene's germline CDR1 is SGHRS and CDR2 YFSETQ. This CDR3 has 15 amino acids. CDR3 bases: TGCGCCAGCAGCGTTCAACCGGGACATTTCTACGAGCAGTACTTC. Its translation: CASSVQPGHFYEQYF. The variable domain in full, with the rest retrieved from reference TRBV5-1 and TRBJ2-7, is KAGVTQTPRYLIKTRGQQVTLSCSPISGHRSVSWYQQTPGQGLQFLFEYFSETQRNKGNFPGRFSGRQFSNSRSEMNVSTLELGDSALYLCASSVQPGHFYEQYFGPGTRLTVT.

There are many counts of this clone. This rearrangement joins TRBV7-8 to TRBJ1-2, with D unclear. The germline CDR1 and CDR2 sequences are SGHVS and FQNEAQ. The CDR3 spans 15 residues. The V gene lost 0 bases and the J gene lost 5 bases, with 13 bases spanning the gap. The CDR3 reads CASSLASSPIYGYTF. CDR3 in DNA: TGTGCCAGCAGCTTAGCTTCCAGTCCGATATATGGCTACACCTTC.